One and the same sample provided the 21 T cell receptor beta chains below, sequenced in a study of tumor-infiltrating lymphocytes in primary liver carcinoma. Synthesis of TCR beta cDNA was carried out from about 540 ng total RNA with a constant-region primer. Modified slightly, ARM-PCR produced TCR beta libraries over three nested multiplex PCR rounds. In the first two PCR rounds, TRBV1-TRBV30 forward primers were paired with a C-beta reverse primer, and each round lasted roughly 10 cycles. One entry per CDR3 protein results from TCRdb running MiXCR on the multiplex PCR reads. The sample lists roughly 78,000 distinct CDR3 sequences, 70% to 80% occurring once. Unsorted bulk tissue (roughly 17-32 mg) underwent RNA and DNA co-extraction. The sequenced material came from liver tumor tissue from sampling region 4. Noted subset: tumor region T4, right-lateral pole. These receptors were obtained from a woman aged 55-75 years with primary liver carcinoma and hepatitis B virus infection.

This clonotype was seen once. Possible read error: a much larger clone is one base away. The rearrangement joins TRBV5-1 to TRBJ2-2; 7 nucleotides line up with TRBD2. The V gene end was trimmed by 7 bases and the J gene end by 7 bases; junction bases not matched to a gene: 13. CDR1 is SGHRS, CDR2 YFSETQ, per germline. The CDR3 extends over 15 amino acids. This chain's CDR3 is CASAIMAERDGELFF. The CDR3 nucleotides are TGCGCCAGCGCCATTATGGCGGAGCGGGACGGGGAGCTGTTTTTT.

With respect to this clonotype: It is likely a read error, because the conserved phenylalanine at the end of the CDR3 is missing. The CDR3 is CSARATGLAGGDTQYL. In nucleotides, the CDR3 is TGCAGTGCTAGAGCCACCGGACTAGCGGGAGGAGATACGCAGTATCTT. This sequence joins TRBV20-1 and TRBJ2-3, with TRBD2 identical over 14 bases. In germline, CDR1 is DFQATT, CDR2 SNEGSKA (reference sequence). The CDR3 length is 16 residues. Trimming took 1 base from V and 5 from J; bases not matched to a gene: 5.

This clonotype came up once. This may come from a read error, since a much larger clone is one base off. The rearrangement joins TRBV7-9 to TRBJ2-1; 9 bases are shared with TRBD1. The ends lost 4 bases at V and 8 bases at J; junction bases unmatched: 9. This CDR3 is built from 15 residues. Germline V gives CDR1 SEHNR, CDR2 FQNEAQ (reference sequence). This CDR3 is CASSSGTGPYYEQFF. The CDR3 DNA follows: TGTGCCAGCAGCTCCGGGACAGGGCCTTACTATGAGCAGTTCTTC.

This clonotype was seen a single time. This CDR3 reads CASSYSSGRTGCGYTF. CDR3 DNA sequence: TGTGCCAGCAGTTACTCGAGTGGCAGAACTGGTTGTGGTTACACCTTC. The V call is TRBV6-6, the J call TRBJ1-2; D not certain. Per the germline V gene, CDR1 is MNHNY and CDR2 is SVGAGI (reference sequence). Trimming cost V 0 bases and J 11 bases, with 22 bases left between them. The CDR3 extends over 16 amino acids.

The chain combines TRBV6-1 with TRBJ1-5, with D tentatively TRBD1 (6 bases). The CDR3 contains 16 residues. The V and J ends lost 2 bases and 16 bases respectively, with 27 bases between them. CDR1 MNHNS and CDR2 SASEGT come from the germline V gene. CDR3 residues: CASSERGQFSNQPHHF. As DNA, the CDR3 is TGTGCCAGCAGTGAACGTGGACAGTTTAGCAATCAGCCTCATCATTTT.

This clonotype ranks as large. V and J are TRBV29-1 and TRBJ2-3; 8 bases match TRBD1. Losses at the gene ends were 4 bases for V and 2 bases for J; bases not matched to a gene: 5. The germline gives CDR1 SQVTM, CDR2 ANQGSEA. The CDR3 consists of 14 residues. DNA of the CDR3: TGCAGCGTTGGGGACAGGACCCTCACAGATACGCAGTATTTT. Amino acid sequence: CSVGDRTLTDTQYF.

The rearrangement joins TRBV20-1 to TRBJ2-1; 9 bases map to TRBD2. The J segment lost 0 bases and the V segment lost 7 bases, leaving 4 bases of the junction unmatched. CDR1 and CDR2 (germline): DFQATT, SNEGSKA (reference sequence). The CDR3 sequence is 14 residues long. DNA of the CDR3: TGCAGTGATCCGGGACTAGCCTCCTACAATGAGCAGTTCTTC. Residues: CSDPGLASYNEQFF.

Comments on this clonotype: This is likely a read error, given that the CDR3 carries no conserved phenylalanine or tryptophan at its end. J is TRBJ2-5 and V is TRBV11-2; D is perhaps TRBD2 (6 bases). This CDR3 spans 15 amino acids. CDR1 and CDR2 (germline): SGHAT, FQNNGV. The CDR3 DNA reads TGTGCCAACAGCTTGGGACTGGGATCGCAAGAGACCCAGTACTCC. This sequence encodes CANSLGLGSQETQYS.

Notes on this clonotype: This may come from a read error, since a much larger clone is one base off. The chain combines TRBV5-1 with TRBJ1-2; D is uncertain. Deletions cut 0 bases from V and 1 base from J, with 10 bases between. This CDR3 region has 15 residues. Germline CDR1 is SGHRS and CDR2 is YFSETQ. The CDR3 DNA is TGCGCCAGCAGCTTGGGAGGCACTAATAACTATGGCTACACCTTC. This translates into CASSLGGTNNYGYTF.

The chain has TRBV30 and TRBJ2-7; TRBD2 agrees at 8 bases. CDR1 is GTSNPN and CDR2 is SVGIG in the germline V gene (reference sequence). The CDR3 runs to 13 residues. V lost 4 bases and J lost 7; bases outside the gene matches: 9. CDR3: CAWNVGIAGEQYF. CDR3 nucleotides: TGTGCCTGGAATGTAGGCATAGCGGGGGAGCAGTACTTC.

In regard to this clonotype: Since a much larger clone is just one base distant, this may be a read error. The chain recombines TRBV28 with TRBJ2-3; 9 bases match TRBD1. From germline, CDR1 is MDHEN and CDR2 SYDVKM. CDR3 length: 15 residues. As DNA, the CDR3 is TGTGCCAGCAGCTCGACAGGGGGAGGCACAGATAGGCAGTATTTT. Translated: CASSSTGGGTDRQYF.

This clonotype has just one count. At one boundary the junction diverges from the germline segment, which might be a read error. The chain couples TRBV5-8 to TRBJ2-6; D gene unclear. The germline V gene encodes CDR1 SGHTS and CDR2 YDEGEE. The CDR3 totals 15 residues. DNA for the CDR3: TGTGCCAGCAGCTTGACCCTTTCTGGGGTCAACATCCTGACTTTC. This sequence encodes CASSLTLSGVNILTF.

V usage is TRBV11-1 and J usage is TRBJ2-1; perhaps D is TRBD1 or TRBD2 (5 bases each). This CDR3 has 15 amino acids. Germline CDR1 is SGHAT and CDR2 is FQDESV (reference sequence). V was pared by 4 bases and J by 10 bases, with 20 bases between. The CDR3 is CASSWGRTRAYEQFF. Here the CDR3 DNA reads TGTGCCAGCAGCTGGGGCAGGACGAGGGCCTACGAGCAGTTCTTC.

Remarks on this clonotype: A junction end diverges from the germline sequence, so it may reflect a read error. J is TRBJ2-7 and V is TRBV11-3; D possibly matches TRBD1 or TRBD2 (5 bases each). This CDR3 region has 18 residues. The germline CDR1 and CDR2 sequences are SGHNT and YENEEA. CDR3 sequence (DNA): TGTGCCAGCAGATTAGAGGCTTGCGGAACCCCTGGGACCTATGAGCAGTACTTC. It specifies CASRLEACGTPGTYEQYF.

For this clonotype: Here the CDR3 omits its conserved ending phenylalanine or tryptophan, so a read error is the likely source. The rearrangement links TRBV11-1 to TRBJ2-7, with 7 bases fitting TRBD1. The CDR3 runs 14 residues. J was trimmed by 3 bases and V by 9 bases; bases with no gene match: 11. Germline V lookup: CDR1 SGHAT, CDR2 FQDESV (reference sequence). The CDR3 loop reads CARSTGQASYEQYC. The CDR3 DNA reads TGTGCCAGAAGCACAGGACAGGCCAGCTACGAGCAGTACTGC.

As concerns this clonotype: A much larger clone differs from this one at a single base, so this may be a read error. V gene TRBV10-3 combines with J gene TRBJ2-3, with TRBD2 matching over 14 bases. CDR1 and CDR2 from the germline V gene are ENHRY and SYGVKD. J gave up 1 base and V 3 bases, and 12 bases lay outside the gene matches. CDR3 size: 20 residues. The CDR3 region is CAISDAVRLAGGCRTDTQYF. CDR3 coding DNA: TGTGCCATCAGTGATGCTGTCCGACTAGCGGGAGGGTGTCGCACAGATACGCAGTATTTT.

Note on this clonotype: This may be a read error, as it is one base from a much larger clone. The chain couples TRBV28 to TRBJ2-5; D perhaps matches TRBD2 (6 bases). CDR1 MDHEN and CDR2 SYDVKM come from the germline V gene. CDR3 length equals 13 residues. This chain's CDR3 is CASRLGGRETQCF. The CDR3 DNA follows: TGTGCCAGCAGGTTGGGAGGCCGCGAGACCCAGTGCTTC.

Comment on this clonotype: A junction end diverges from the germline sequence, so it may reflect a read error. The rearrangement links TRBV6-6 to TRBJ1-6; perhaps TRBD1 as D (6 bases). CDR1 and CDR2 from the germline V gene are MNHNY and SVGAGI (reference sequence). The CDR3 totals 14 residues. As DNA, the CDR3 is TGTGCCGGCAGTTACGGGACAAATAGTTCACCCCTCCACTTT. Its translation: CAGSYGTNSSPLHF.

The CDR3 nucleotides read TGTGCCAGCAACTTGGAGTCAGGGGCTGAAGCTTTCTTT. Translating gives CASNLESGAEAFF. The chain employs TRBV11-2 and TRBJ1-1, with TRBD1 as a possible D gene (6 bases). Germline lookup yields CDR1 SGHAT and CDR2 FQNNGV. This CDR3 comprises 13 residues. Trimming left V 7 bases short and J 6 bases short, with 15 bases between.

This clonotype appeared a few times. The CDR3 does not end in the conserved phenylalanine or tryptophan, so this is likely a read error. The chain combines TRBV7-9 with TRBJ1-1; D is unresolved. V lost 2 bases and J 7 bases, leaving 11 bases between the germline ends. Germline assignment: CDR1 SEHNR and CDR2 FQNEAQ (reference sequence). The CDR3 spans 13 residues. CDR3 bases: TGTGCCAGCAGCTTAATGGAGGTCGGTGAAGCTTTCATT. Translating it yields CASSLMEVGEAFI.

The V call is TRBV1, the J call TRBJ1-1; TRBD1, the table's D call, was not compared with the DNA. TRBV1 is a listed pseudogene. This CDR3 is built from 15 residues. CDR3 region: CTSSQSLQGTTAVFF. In DNA form, the CDR3 reads TGCACCAGCAGCCAATCCCTTCAGGGGACCACTGCAGTTTTCTTT.